Listed below are T cell receptor beta chains from one sample, sequenced in a study of CD8+CD57+ T cells in acquired aplastic anemia. From the reads, TCRdb called clonotypes with MiXCR, one entry per CDR3 protein. The table shows about 120,000 distinct CDR3 sequences, with approximately 41% occurring only once. The material sequenced was sorted CD4+, CD8+, or CD8+CD57+ T cells (not recorded which) from PBMCs. These receptors were taken from a human donor with aplastic anemia. Both conserved end residues are part of each CDR3. Each record gives: clone size, CDR3 length, J gene, V gene, CDR3 protein. Size is stated for part of the rows, as once, few or many counts, or as a class when the clone is expanded.

few	15	TRBJ2-2	TRBV2	CASRWGGTFTGELFF
many	14	TRBJ2-3	TRBV20-1	CSARRGGGTDTQYF
many	12	TRBJ1-2	TRBV5-1	CASSLGREGYTF
many	12	TRBJ2-1	TRBV6-1	CASSPGGDEQFF
.	14	TRBJ1-1	TRBV7-9	CASSDRLSGTEAFF
once	16	TRBJ2-3	TRBV24-1	CATSDRLAGGTDTQYF
many	15	TRBJ1-4	TRBV5-6	CASSSTGAANEKLFF
.	13	TRBJ2-7	TRBV7-8	CASSLVLAGEQYF
.	14	TRBJ1-5	TRBV7-9	CASSALGEGQPQHF
many	15	TRBJ2-2	TRBV2	CASSESARATGELFF